The 20 T cell receptor beta chains listed next were all sequenced from one sample in a study of blood T cell repertoires in COVID-19. Only in-frame clones appear in the TCRdb table, and some are missing; sequencing was by immunoSEQ multiplex PCR. This sample carries more than 70,000 clones, around nine tenths of them seen once, and the ten largest clones take around 5.3%. The sample was peripheral blood. The receptors were sampled from a man aged 45-60 years with active or convalescent COVID-19.

The CDR3 bases are TGTGCCAGCCCAGACAACTCCCCTTACAATGAGCAGTTCTTC. Translated: CASPDNSPYNEQFF. This rearrangement joins TRBV7-9 to TRBJ2-1; no definite D call. This CDR3 region has 14 residues. V was cut by 8 bases and J by 4 bases, with 15 bases left in between. Germline CDR1 is SEHNR and CDR2 is FQNEAQ (reference sequence).

This sequence joins TRBV6-4 and TRBJ1-4; a weak D match, TRBD1 (5 bases). The germline V gene encodes CDR1 MRHNA and CDR2 SNTAGT. The CDR3 is 12 residues long. Between the trimmed V and J ends, which lost 7 bases and 7 bases, there was a span of 10 bases. CDR3 sequence (DNA): TGTGCCAGCAAAAAGGGGCCTGAAAAACTGTTTTTT. This codes for CASKKGPEKLFF.

The chain carries TRBV28 and TRBJ2-2; 11 bases fit TRBD1. The junction had 2 bases not matched to a gene; V was cut back by 6 bases and J by 5 bases. The CDR3 is 14 residues long. Germline V CDR1 and CDR2: MDHEN, SYDVKM. Here the CDR3 DNA reads TGTGCCAGCAGGGGACAGGGGGGGACCGGGGAGCTGTTTTTT. The encoded protein is CASRGQGGTGELFF.

J is TRBJ2-7 and V is TRBV12-3 or TRBV12-4; 7 bases are a match to TRBD1. There are 12 residues in the CDR3. Trimming took 6 bases from V and 9 from J; bases not matched to a gene: 8. In nucleotides, the CDR3 is TGTGCCAGCAGCTCCGGACAGGCCCGGCAGTACGTC. This codes for CASSSGQARQYV.

This rearrangement joins TRBV2 to TRBJ1-6; TRBD1 matches 7 bases. This CDR3 region has 15 residues. The germline V gene has CDR1 SNHLY and CDR2 FYNNEI. The junction had 11 bases not matched to a gene; V was cut back by 8 bases and J by 7 bases. CDR3 protein: CASQRDSLTNSPLHF. CDR3 nucleotides: TGTGCCAGCCAGAGGGACAGCCTTACAAATTCACCCCTCCACTTT.

The rearrangement links TRBV5-3 to TRBJ1-2; D is undetermined. TRBV5-3 is known as an ORF, though its function is uncertain. CDR3 size: 11 residues. With 1 base removed from V and 8 bases from J, the gap between germline ends came to 6 bases. The CDR3 sequence is CARSLNRGYTF. The CDR3 region has the DNA TGTGCCAGAAGCTTGAATCGGGGCTACACCTTC.

This clone is a singleton in its sample. This rearrangement joins TRBV7-2 to TRBJ2-7; D not resolved. Per germline, CDR1 SGHTA and CDR2 FQGNSA. The CDR3 consists of 13 residues. The V gene lost 5 bases and the J gene lost 4 bases, with 12 bases spanning the gap. Here the CDR3 DNA reads TGTGCCAGCAGCAGCGAAGCCCCTTACGAGCAGTACTTC. Protein sequence: CASSSEAPYEQYF.

The chain couples TRBV6-2 or TRBV6-3 to TRBJ1-2; tentative D call: TRBD1 (5 bases). CDR3 length: 13 residues. CDR1 and CDR2 from the germline V gene are MNHEY and SVGEGT. Trimming removed 5 bases at V and 4 bases at J, with 11 bases between. DNA for the CDR3: TGTGCCAGCAGTCACAGGCTGCTCTATGGCTACACCTTC. Translated: CASSHRLLYGYTF.

The gene calls are TRBV20-1 and TRBJ2-1; maybe TRBD2 (7 bases). This CDR3 is 11 amino acids long. Deletions cut 6 bases from V and 8 bases from J, with 11 bases between. CDR1 is DFQATT, CDR2 SNEGSKA, per germline (reference sequence). The DNA of the CDR3 is TGCAGTGCGGGGGGGGGCGATGAGCAGTTCTTC. Its protein is CSAGGGDEQFF.

This clone came up once. The genes are TRBV6-5 and TRBJ2-1; D is possibly TRBD1 (6 bases). The germline V gene has CDR1 MNHEY and CDR2 SVGAGI. Deletions cut 1 base from V and 10 bases from J, with 11 bases between. The length of the CDR3 is 13 residues. CDR3 nucleotide sequence: TGTGCCAGCAGTTACTTTAATACAGGGGAGCAGTTCTTC. Its translation: CASSYFNTGEQFF.

The chain is built from TRBV5-6 and TRBJ1-1; 9 positions match TRBD1. Looked up from germline, CDR1 is SGHDT and CDR2 is YYEEEE. There are 17 residues in the CDR3. Unmatched junction bases numbered 12, after V lost 3 bases and J lost 3 bases. The CDR3 DNA is TGTGCCAGCAGCTCTTCCGGGACAGGGACAGCGTACACTGAAGCTTTCTTT. Amino acids: CASSSSGTGTAYTEAFF.

This chain connects TRBV20-1 to TRBJ1-6, with D possibly TRBD1 on 5 matching bases. Germline V gene sequence: CDR1 DFQATT, CDR2 SNEGSKA (reference sequence). V lost 3 bases to trimming and J lost 10 bases, with 13 bases between them. The CDR3 runs 13 residues. The CDR3 is CSASRDRESPLHF. The DNA of the CDR3 is TGCAGTGCTAGTCGCGACAGAGAGTCACCCCTCCACTTT.

The chain is built from TRBV7-9 and TRBJ1-1; weak D call: TRBD1 (5 bases). This CDR3 has 15 residues. Germline loops: CDR1 SEHNR, CDR2 FQNEAQ (reference sequence). V was trimmed by 1 base and J by 5 bases, leaving 14 bases between them. The CDR3 DNA sequence: TGTGCCAGCAGCTTAGGGACGGCAGGGTGGACTGAAGCTTTCTTT. Protein product: CASSLGTAGWTEAFF.

The chain employs TRBV30 and TRBJ2-2, with D possibly being TRBD2 (5 bases). Germline V gene data show CDR1 as GTSNPN and CDR2 as SVGIG (reference sequence). The germline V and J ends were trimmed by 1 base and 2 bases, with 8 bases remaining between them. The CDR3 extends over 14 amino acids. DNA for the CDR3: TGTGCCTGGAGTGGAAGCGGCAACACCGGGGAGCTGTTTTTT. It is translated as CAWSGSGNTGELFF. Supplemented by reference TRBV30 and TRBJ2-2, the full variable domain reads SQTIHQWPATLVQPVGSPLSLECTVEGTSNPNLYWYRQAAGRGLQLLFYSVGIGQISSEVPQNLSASRPQDRQFILSSKKLLLSDSGFYLCAWSGSGNTGELFFGEGSRLTVL.

As regards this clone: One base away lies a much larger clone, so this may be a sequencing read error. The chain employs TRBV3-1 (or the pseudogene TRBV3-2) and TRBJ2-2; D perhaps matches TRBD2 (7 bases). The CDR3 totals 18 residues. Trimming stripped 2 bases from V and 6 bases from J, with 22 bases between. Germline CDR1 LGHDT, CDR2 YNNKEL (reference sequence). CDR3 amino acids: CASSQIGGGETVAGELFF. The CDR3 DNA follows: TGTGCCAGCAGCCAAATTGGGGGGGGCGAGACAGTCGCCGGGGAGCTGTTTTTT.

J is TRBJ1-2 and V is TRBV10-2, with a possible D match to TRBD1 (5 bases). CDR1 and CDR2 (germline): WSHSY, SAAADI. The CDR3 spans 12 residues. V was shortened by 2 bases and J by 5 bases, with 6 bases between the two germline ends. The DNA of the CDR3 is TGCGCCAGCAGTGAGGGGGCGTATGGCTACACCTTC. Amino acids: CASSEGAYGYTF.

V is TRBV7-9 and J is TRBJ2-1; TRBD2 aligns across 10 bases. CDR3 size: 16 residues. Trimming cost V 5 bases and J 2 bases; bases outside gene matches: 6. Germline V gives CDR1 SEHNR, CDR2 FQNEAQ (reference sequence). CDR3 region: CASSLMGTSAYNEQFF. DNA of the CDR3: TGTGCCAGCAGCCTCATGGGGACTAGCGCCTACAATGAGCAGTTCTTC.

This chain links TRBV7-9 with TRBJ1-1, with D perhaps matching TRBD1 (6 bases). The ends were cut back, 5 bases at V and 1 base at J, with 23 bases in the middle. The CDR3 extends over 18 amino acids. Germline CDR1 SEHNR, CDR2 FQNEAQ (reference sequence). CDR3 sequence reads: CASSLSHWGRVKNTEAFF. DNA of the CDR3: TGTGCCAGCAGCCTATCCCATTGGGGGCGGGTAAAGAACACTGAAGCTTTCTTT.

The J gene is TRBJ1-1, the V gene TRBV10-1, with 8 bases matching TRBD1. The junction had 1 base not matched to a gene; V was cut back by 3 bases and J by 4 bases. The germline V gene has CDR1 WNHNN and CDR2 SYGVQD (reference sequence). The CDR3 runs 13 residues. CDR3 DNA: TGCGCCAGCAGTGAACAGGGGGGCACTGAAGCTTTCTTT. Translating gives CASSEQGGTEAFF.

The V and J genes are TRBV4-3 and TRBJ2-1; D not resolved. Germline V gene lookup returns CDR1 LGHNA and CDR2 YSLEER. V lost 4 bases, J lost 6 bases, and 13 bases lay in between. This CDR3 contains 14 residues. The CDR3 sequence: CASSPYPNSNEQFF. In nucleotides, the CDR3 is TGCGCCAGCAGCCCCTACCCTAACAGCAATGAGCAGTTCTTC.